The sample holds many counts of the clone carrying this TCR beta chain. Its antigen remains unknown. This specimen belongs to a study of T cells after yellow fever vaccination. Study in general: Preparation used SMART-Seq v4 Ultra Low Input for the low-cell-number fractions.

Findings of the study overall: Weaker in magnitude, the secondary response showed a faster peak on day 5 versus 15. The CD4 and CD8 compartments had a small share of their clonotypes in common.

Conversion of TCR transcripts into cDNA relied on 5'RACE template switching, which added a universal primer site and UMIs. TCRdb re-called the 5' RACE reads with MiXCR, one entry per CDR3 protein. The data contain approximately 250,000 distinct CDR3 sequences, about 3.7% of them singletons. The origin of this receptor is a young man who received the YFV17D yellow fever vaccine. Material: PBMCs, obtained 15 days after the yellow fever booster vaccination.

CDR3 nucleotides: TGCAGTGCTAGCTGGGGAGCCGGGGAGCTGTTTTTT. It encodes CSASWGAGELFF. The V and J genes are TRBV20-1 and TRBJ2-2; tentatively, D is TRBD2 (5 bases). The CDR3 sequence is 12 residues long. The germline V gene has CDR1 DFQATT and CDR2 SNEGSKA (reference sequence). The V gene lost 3 bases and the J gene lost 6 bases, with 8 bases spanning the gap.